Included here is one T cell receptor beta chain sequence, with context. Participants had their cohort set by participant-reported clinical history. The data were obtained in a study of blood T cell repertoires in COVID-19. Study overall: Spain, Italy and the United States supplied samples that represented acute and convalescent COVID-19. Sources were T cells, B-cell-depleted T cells, or PBMCs; the material itself was cDNA or gDNA.

In the authors' methods: Amplification of reference gene primers provided the estimated nucleated cell counts. Clones were sequenced by immunoSEQ multiplex PCR, and TCRdb holds only the in-frame ones, with some missing. V, J and clone size are taken as reported in that table, and D and trimming were inferred from the DNA itself. Found here are 250,000 to 400,000 clones, about 89% of them singletons; the top ten hold about 5.4%. The sequenced sample consisted of PBMCs or T cells enriched from blood (not recorded which). The TCR comes from a woman aged 30 to 39 who had recovered from COVID-19.

The CDR3 region is CASSQAGDGYTF. The CDR3 region has the DNA TGTGCCAGCAGCCAGGCTGGTGATGGCTACACCTTC. The V gene is TRBV14, the J gene TRBJ1-2; D unclear. The CDR3 totals 12 residues. V was trimmed by 3 bases and J by 6 bases, leaving 8 bases between them. Germline-derived CDR1 and CDR2 are SGHDN and FVKESK.